Listed below are T cell receptor beta chains from one sample, sequenced in a study of blood T cell repertoires in COVID-19. Repertoires were generated with immunoSEQ multiplex PCR, while TCRdb's copy carries only in-frame clones and drops some. This repertoire shows 80,000 to 85,000 clones, about 80% found once; its top ten account for 13%. What was sequenced was peripheral blood. The receptors originated from a human donor in a cohort sampled during active COVID-19. The CDR3 runs from the conserved cysteine through the conserved F or W. A D gene is named only where the DNA matches it firmly. Where a row states a size, it is once, few, many or the class of an expanded clone; other rows omit it.

V	D	size	J	DNA	CDR3
TRBV3-1/TRBV3-2	.	.	TRBJ2-7	TGTGCCAGCAGCCAAGGGACAGCCCGCTTTACCGAGTCCTACGAGCAGTACTTC	CASSQGTARFTESYEQYF
TRBV19	.	.	TRBJ1-4	TGTGCCACTAATGGACTTTGGGGTGAAAAACTGTTTTTT	CATNGLWGEKLFF
TRBV7-8	.	.	TRBJ1-2	TGTGCCAGCAGCTCCGTTGGCGAGGGGGCTAACTATGGCTACACCTTC	CASSSVGEGANYGYTF
TRBV2	.	.	TRBJ1-5	TGTGCCAGCAGTGGATGGGGCGGCAATCAGCCCCAGCATTTT	CASSGWGGNQPQHF
TRBV6-5	.	.	TRBJ2-7	TGTGCCAGCAGTTACGCTTACAGCTACGAGCAGTACTTC	CASSYAYSYEQYF
TRBV3-1/TRBV3-2	.	once	TRBJ1-2	TGTGCCAGCAGCCAACTTGACAGGAACTATGGCTACACCTTC	CASSQLDRNYGYTF
TRBV4-2	.	.	TRBJ1-4	TGTGCCAGCAGCCAAGATCCGAGGCAGGGTAACGAAAAACTGTTTTTT	CASSQDPRQGNEKLFF
TRBV9	TRBD1	.	TRBJ1-1	TGTGCCAGCAGCCCGGGACAGGGGTCCCGAACTGAAGCTTTCTTT	CASSPGQGSRTEAFF
TRBV6-5	TRBD1	.	TRBJ1-5	TGTGCCAGCAGTTACCCCGGGACAGGGGGGTCGCCCCAGCATTTT	CASSYPGTGGSPQHF
TRBV5-1	.	.	TRBJ2-1	TGCGCCAGCAGCTTGGGAGGGAGCTCCTACAATGAGCAGTTCTTC	CASSLGGSSYNEQFF
TRBV27	TRBD1	.	TRBJ1-1	TGTGCCAGCAGTCCCACGGACAGGGGGCTTGAGAACACTGAAGCTTTCTTT	CASSPTDRGLENTEAFF
TRBV5-1	.	.	TRBJ2-3	TGCGCCAGCAGCTTGGCTCGGTGGGAGCGGGCGTCGGATACGCAGTATTTT	CASSLARWERASDTQYF
TRBV7-9	.	.	TRBJ1-4	TGTGCCAGCAGCTCGGCCTGGGGGGCTAATGAAAAACTGTTTTTT	CASSSAWGANEKLFF
TRBV18	TRBD1	.	TRBJ1-1	TGTGCCAGCTCACCATTTGAACCCTCCGGGACAGGGAGGAATGTTTGGGCTTTCTTT	CASSPFEPSGTGRNVWAFF
TRBV5-4	TRBD1	.	TRBJ1-2	TGTGCCAGCAGCCCTGGACAGGGGGAGTCTGGCTACACCTTC	CASSPGQGESGYTF
TRBV5-4	.	.	TRBJ2-6	TGTGCCAGCAGCTTGGACCTATTCTCTGGGGCCAACGTCCTGACTTTC	CASSLDLFSGANVLTF
TRBV10-3	.	.	TRBJ2-3	TGTGCCATCAGCCGGGGGGCACAATCGGATACGCAGTATTTT	CAISRGAQSDTQYF
TRBV19	.	.	TRBJ1-1	TGTGCCGCGAGGGGGGGTTTTAACACTGAAGCTTTCTTT	CAARGGFNTEAFF
TRBV9	.	.	TRBJ2-3	TGTGCCAGCAGCGTAGAAGCAGGGATCTCGCAGTATTTT	CASSVEAGISQYF
TRBV7-3	TRBD1	.	TRBJ2-2	TGTGCCAGCAGCTTAAATCAGGGGGAGACCGGGGAGCTGTTTTTT	CASSLNQGETGELFF
TRBV7-8	.	once	TRBJ1-1	TGTGCCAGCAGCGCCCGGGGGGGAGGTCGGATACTTATCCGGAACACTGAAGCTTTCTTT	CASSARGGGRILIRNTEAFF
TRBV27	.	few	TRBJ1-2	TGTGCCAGCAGCTTTGTCGGGGGGGGCTACACCTTC	CASSFVGGGYTF